Shown below are 30 T cell receptor beta chains from a single sample sequenced in a study of neurological immune-mediated disorders. Each CDR3 protein is one row after TCRdb ran MiXCR on the 5' RACE reads. The repertoire holds tens of thousands of distinct CDR3 sequences, roughly 7.7% seen once, with 1.5% to 2% in the top ten. The time point: longitudinal time-point 3. The sequencing sample was made of PBMCs. The source of these receptors is a woman between 35 and 50 years old in good health.

The rearrangement links TRBV29-1 to TRBJ2-7, with 8 bases aligning to TRBD1. CDR1 and CDR2 from the germline V gene are SQVTM and ANQGSEA. With 6 bases clipped from V and 0 bases from J, the junction kept 7 bases outside the gene matches. The CDR3 is made up of 14 amino acids. Here the CDR3 DNA reads TGCAGCGTGGCTGGGACAGGCCACTCCTACGAGCAGTACTTC. Its protein product is CSVAGTGHSYEQYF.

This clonotype was observed many times. V and J are TRBV20-1 and TRBJ1-2; TRBD1 matches at 9 bases. CDR1 DFQATT and CDR2 SNEGSKA come from the germline V gene (reference sequence). There are 14 residues in the CDR3. Trimming took 5 bases from V and 0 from J; bases not matched to a gene: 4. The CDR3 region has the DNA TGCAGTGCTCCTACAGGGGGCACTAACTATGGCTACACCTTC. It yields the protein CSAPTGGTNYGYTF.

This clonotype has at least ten counts. The chain recombines TRBV3-1 with TRBJ1-4; D gene uncertain. There are 15 residues in the CDR3. With 1 base removed from V and 7 bases from J, the gap between germline ends came to 13 bases. The V gene's germline CDR1 is LGHDT and CDR2 YNNKEL (reference sequence). CDR3: CASSQGLGEGEKLFF. CDR3 sequence (DNA): TGTGCCAGCAGCCAAGGACTGGGAGAGGGTGAAAAACTGTTTTTT. The complete variable domain, with remaining parts taken from reference TRBV3-1 and TRBJ1-4, reads DTAVSQTPKYLVTQMGNDKSIKCEQNLGHDTMYWYKQDSKKFLKIMFSYNNKELIINETVPNRFSPKSPDKAHLNLHINSLELGDSAVYFCASSQGLGEGEKLFFGSGTQLSVL.

This clonotype was detected ten times or more. This CDR3 reads CASRQLGGMENSPLHF. DNA for the CDR3: TGTGCCAGCAGACAACTCGGAGGGATGGAAAATTCACCCCTCCACTTT. The rearrangement links TRBV5-6 to TRBJ1-6; D is unresolved. CDR3 size: 16 residues. Germline CDR1 is SGHDT and CDR2 is YYEEEE. V shed 5 bases and J shed 7 bases, with 19 bases lying between them.

This chain uses TRBV12-3 or TRBV12-4 with TRBJ2-1; tentatively, D is TRBD2 (6 bases). CDR3 length equals 11 residues. V lost 8 bases and J lost 7, with 9 bases in between. The CDR3 protein is CASGRLNEQFF. The CDR3 DNA reads TGTGCCAGCGGGAGGTTGAATGAGCAGTTCTTC.

This clonotype showed up many times. The chain has TRBV7-2 and TRBJ1-2; D gene uncertain. V lost 1 base, J lost 0 bases, and 3 bases lay in between. The length of the CDR3 is 13 residues. CDR1 is SGHTA and CDR2 is FQGNSA in the germline V gene. Written as DNA, the CDR3 is TGTGCCAGCAGCTTAGACTCTAACTATGGCTACACCTTC. It is translated as CASSLDSNYGYTF.

Many counts were recorded for this clonotype. V usage is TRBV5-6 and J usage is TRBJ2-7; 13 positions agree with TRBD2. Germline loops: CDR1 SGHDT, CDR2 YYEEEE. The V gene end was trimmed by 2 bases and the J gene end by 4 bases; junction bases not matched to a gene: 9. The CDR3 loop spans 17 amino acids. CDR3 region: CASSFSGLAGDAYEQYF. The CDR3 DNA follows: TGTGCCAGCAGCTTTTCCGGACTAGCGGGAGACGCGTACGAGCAGTACTTC.

The table lists this clonotype with many counts. The V and J genes are TRBV4-3 and TRBJ2-2; the D is unclear. The CDR3 sequence is 14 residues long. The V gene lost 3 bases and the J gene lost 5 bases, with 10 bases spanning the gap. From germline, CDR1 is LGHNA and CDR2 YSLEER. In DNA, the CDR3 is TGCGCCAGCAGCCACGGTAGCAAAACCGGGGAGCTGTTTTTT. It encodes CASSHGSKTGELFF.

This clonotype was seen repeatedly, ten times or more. The rearrangement joins TRBV5-8 to TRBJ1-2, with 7 bases fitting TRBD1. Germline CDR1 and CDR2: SGHTS and YDEGEE. V dropped 10 bases and J dropped 7; count of bases not matched to a gene: 13. This CDR3 contains 13 residues. This CDR3 is CAGLRGTALGYTF. The CDR3 DNA sequence: TGTGCCGGCCTGAGGGGGACAGCACTTGGCTACACCTTC.

Points on this clonotype: An end of the junction does not agree with germline; a read error may underlie this. The chain combines TRBV9 with TRBJ2-3; D gene uncertain. The CDR3 sequence is 11 residues long. The germline V gene has CDR1 SGDLS and CDR2 YYNGEE. The CDR3, as DNA: TGTGCCAGCAGCGTCACAGATACGCAGAATTTT. Amino acids: CASSVTDTQNF.

This clonotype has ten or more counts. The V call is TRBV21-1, the J call TRBJ2-1; the D segment call TRBD2 is taken from the table without a DNA check. TRBV21-1 has pseudogene status. CDR3 length equals 17 residues. CDR3: CASSLRTSGSRNNEQFF. CDR3 coding DNA: TGTGCCAGCAGCCTACGGACTAGCGGGAGTCGGAACAATGAGCAGTTCTTC.

Regarding this clonotype: Since a much larger clone is just one base distant, this may be a read error. The chain combines TRBV3-1 with TRBJ1-1; tentatively, D is TRBD1 (5 bases). CDR1 and CDR2 from the germline V gene are LGHDT and YNNKEL (reference sequence). V shed 0 bases and J shed 1 base, with 9 bases lying between them. This CDR3 is built from 15 residues. The CDR3 loop is CASSQETRANTEAFF. In nucleotides, the CDR3 is TGTGCCAGCAGCCAAGAGACCAGGGCGAACACTGAAGCTTTCTTT.

This clonotype was counted ten times or more. V usage is TRBV4-3 and J usage is TRBJ2-5; 7 bases agree with TRBD1. The V segment lost 4 bases and the J segment 7 bases; nucleotides outside the gene matches: 9. There are 14 residues in the CDR3. In germline, CDR1 is LGHNA, CDR2 YSLEER. The CDR3 DNA reads TGCGCCAGCAGCCGCTTCCAGGGGGATGGGACCCAGTACTTC. Its protein is CASSRFQGDGTQYF.

This clonotype was counted between two and nine times. This sequence joins TRBV20-1 and TRBJ2-7; D perhaps matches TRBD2 (6 bases). There are 15 residues in the CDR3. CDR1 and CDR2 (germline): DFQATT, SNEGSKA (reference sequence). Trimming cost V 5 bases and J 2 bases, with 19 bases left between them. This chain's CDR3 is CSALRGSGRTYEQYF. The CDR3 DNA reads as TGCAGTGCTCTCCGAGGTAGCGGAAGAACCTACGAGCAGTACTTC.

V usage is TRBV9 and J usage is TRBJ2-2, with unresolved D. CDR3 length: 12 residues. V was cut by 7 bases and J by 3 bases, with 7 bases left in between. Germline CDR1 is SGDLS and CDR2 is YYNGEE. CDR3 region: CASDGYTGELFF. In DNA form, the CDR3 reads TGTGCCAGCGACGGGTACACCGGGGAGCTGTTTTTT. The full variable domain, in which reference TRBV9 and TRBJ2-2 provide the parts outside the CDR3, is DSGVTQTPKHLITATGQRVTLRCSPRSGDLSVYWYQQSLDQGLQFLIQYYNGEERAKGNILERFSAQQFPDLHSELNLSSLELGDSALYFCASDGYTGELFFGEGSRLTVL.

At least ten counts were recorded for this clonotype. The chain links TRBV6-2 or TRBV6-3 to TRBJ2-1; no clear D. The CDR3 has 13 amino acids. Looked up from germline, CDR1 is MNHEY and CDR2 is SVGEGT. Deletions cut 10 bases from V and 0 bases from J, with 10 bases between. The CDR3, as DNA: TGTGCCACAGCAGTGGGCTCCTACAATGAGCAGTTCTTC. Protein sequence: CATAVGSYNEQFF.

This clonotype was counted many times. This chain uses TRBV12-3 or TRBV12-4 with TRBJ1-1, with D possibly being TRBD1 (5 bases). The V end was cut by 8 bases, the J end by 7 bases, with 11 bases between. This CDR3 is 11 amino acids long. The DNA of the CDR3 is TGTGCCAGCGGTTATAGGGGTGAAGCTTTCTTT. Translated, it gives CASGYRGEAFF.

This clonotype was seen ten or more times. This chain uses TRBV6-8 with TRBJ1-4, with unresolved D. The CDR3 is 10 residues long. Germline assignment: CDR1 MNHGY and CDR2 SAAAGT. V was cut by 8 bases and J by 3 bases, with 1 base left in between. Here the CDR3 reads CASSNEKLFF. The CDR3 DNA is TGTGCCAGCTCTAATGAAAAACTGTTTTTT.

This clonotype was observed many times. The chain recombines TRBV5-1 with TRBJ2-7; TRBD2 agrees at 8 bases. With 0 bases clipped from V and 3 bases from J, the junction kept 5 bases outside the gene matches. This CDR3 is 15 amino acids long. Looked up from germline, CDR1 is SGHRS and CDR2 is YFSETQ. In nucleotides, the CDR3 is TGCGCCAGCAGCTTGGGGTCGGGAGGGGGCTACGAGCAGTACTTC. Amino acid sequence: CASSLGSGGGYEQYF.

This clonotype was observed at least ten times. CDR3 nucleotide sequence: TGTGCCAGCAGTCCACTCAAGGGGGCATTCTACAATGAGCAGTTCTTC. It translates to CASSPLKGAFYNEQFF. The V call is TRBV27, the J call TRBJ2-1, with TRBD1 matching 7 bases. The germline V gene has CDR1 MNHEY and CDR2 SMNVEV (reference sequence). The J segment lost 3 bases and the V segment lost 5 bases, leaving 10 bases of the junction unmatched. The CDR3 is made up of 16 amino acids.

This clonotype was seen many times. The J gene is TRBJ2-7, the V gene TRBV6-2 or TRBV6-3; tentatively, D is TRBD1 (6 bases). Germline lookup yields CDR1 MNHEY and CDR2 SVGEGT. The CDR3 runs to 15 residues. V was shortened by 4 bases and J by 3 bases, with 16 bases between the two germline ends. CDR3 sequence: CASSSHRASDYEQYF. CDR3 in DNA: TGTGCCAGCAGTTCCCACAGGGCCTCGGACTACGAGCAGTACTTC.

This clonotype was recorded at least ten times. For the CDR3, the DNA is TGCGCCAGCAGCTTGGGAGGGACAAAGAACACTGAAGCTTTCTTT. It is translated as CASSLGGTKNTEAFF. The V and J genes are TRBV5-1 and TRBJ1-1, with D possibly being TRBD1 (6 bases). V lost 0 bases and J lost 1, with 10 bases in between. Germline CDR1 is SGHRS and CDR2 is YFSETQ. The CDR3 consists of 15 residues.

This clonotype was seen repeatedly, ten times or more. This chain links TRBV12-3 or TRBV12-4 with TRBJ2-5; 8 bases are shared with TRBD1. After removal of 3 bases from V and 5 bases from J, the junction contained 5 bases not matched to a gene. This CDR3 contains 14 residues. The CDR3 nucleotides are TGTGCCAGCAGTTTTCAGGGGGCGGGCGAGACCCAGTACTTC. Translated: CASSFQGAGETQYF.

This clonotype was seen repeatedly, ten times or more. The rearrangement joins TRBV6-2 or TRBV6-3 to TRBJ2-1; D ambiguous. The CDR3 has 13 amino acids. The germline V and J ends were trimmed by 5 bases and 5 bases, with 10 bases remaining between them. Germline values: CDR1 MNHEY, CDR2 SVGEGT. CDR3 protein: CASSPFRHNEQFF. The CDR3 coding sequence is TGTGCCAGCAGTCCGTTCCGCCACAATGAGCAGTTCTTC.

The chain uses TRBV10-3 and TRBJ2-2, with D perhaps matching TRBD2 (7 bases). CDR3 size: 15 residues. Germline V lookup: CDR1 ENHRY, CDR2 SYGVKD. V was trimmed by 0 bases and J by 4 bases, leaving 9 bases between them. This CDR3 reads CAISESRGATGELFF. Here the CDR3 DNA reads TGTGCCATCAGTGAGTCTCGGGGGGCCACCGGGGAGCTGTTTTTT.

As concerns this clonotype: This clone may be a read error of a much larger clone one base away. This chain links TRBV29-1 with TRBJ1-2; D gene uncertain. V shed 7 bases and J shed 6 bases, with 12 bases lying between them. The germline gives CDR1 SQVTM, CDR2 ANQGSEA. The CDR3 spans 11 residues. CDR3 in amino acids: CSGYIVDGYTF. For the CDR3, the DNA is TGCAGCGGGTACATTGTGGATGGCTACACCTTC.

This clonotype was picked up many times. V is TRBV7-2 and J is TRBJ2-1; 10 positions match TRBD2. The germline V gene encodes CDR1 SGHTA and CDR2 FQGNSA. This CDR3 region has 15 residues. The V and J ends lost 3 bases and 7 bases, in that order; junction bases with no gene match: 6. The CDR3 nucleotides read TGTGCCAGCAGCTTTACGAGCGGGAGGGAAAATGAGCAGTTCTTC. Its protein is CASSFTSGRENEQFF.

This clonotype has ten or more counts. V and J are TRBV6-2 or TRBV6-3 and TRBJ2-5, with 9 bases that match TRBD1. Germline CDR1 and CDR2: MNHEY and SVGEGT. Trimming cost V 0 bases and J 2 bases; bases outside gene matches: 7. This CDR3 has 17 residues. CDR3 protein: CASSYSEDRGRQETQYF. The CDR3 nucleotides are TGTGCCAGCAGTTACTCCGAGGACAGGGGTCGACAAGAGACCCAGTACTTC.

The CDR3 nucleotides read TGTGCCAGCAGGCGACAGGGGGCGTATGGCTACACCTTC. Translating it yields CASRRQGAYGYTF. The chain has TRBV25-1 and TRBJ1-2; 10 bases align to TRBD1. Germline V gene lookup returns CDR1 MGHDK and CDR2 SYGVNS. CDR3 length equals 13 residues. The V segment lost 6 bases and the J segment 5 bases; nucleotides outside the gene matches: 3.

This clonotype was detected ten times or more. The chain has TRBV6-6 and TRBJ2-3, with 7 bases lining up with TRBD2. The germline V gene has CDR1 MNHNY and CDR2 SVGAGI (reference sequence). This CDR3 has 15 residues. The V segment lost 6 bases and the J segment 1 base; nucleotides outside the gene matches: 7. The CDR3 sequence is CASRKLAPRTDTQYF. CDR3 in DNA: TGTGCCAGCAGAAAACTAGCGCCCCGCACAGATACGCAGTATTTT.